What follows describes a single TCR beta chain. What it binds is unknown. Germline CDR1 SGHTA, CDR2 FQGNSA. The V segment lost 5 bases and the J segment 3 bases; nucleotides outside the gene matches: 9. This CDR3 is 16 amino acids long. This record comes from a study of T-cell reconstitution after alpha-beta-depleted transplantation in children. Study-level results: Surviving recipient T cells and thymic progenitors produced the high day-60 TCRbeta diversity seen in some patients.

Construction of the TCRbeta library involved unique molecular identifiers. TCRdb called the PCR reads again in MiXCR, with one record for every CDR3 protein. The repertoire holds tens of thousands of distinct CDR3 sequences, with 44% as singletons. This clonotype was sampled from a male patient younger than 18 who had a stem cell transplant for acute lymphoblastic leukemia, so the T cells may come from the graft donor. The input for sequencing was PBMCs, mostly from graft donor cells, taken 360 days after TCRalphabeta/CD19-depleted stem cell transplant. The genes are TRBV7-2 and TRBJ2-1; 8 bases are shared with TRBD2. CDR3 protein: CASSTQAGALYNEQFF. The CDR3 DNA follows: TGTGCCAGCAGCACCCAAGCGGGAGCCCTCTACAATGAGCAGTTCTTC.